This TCR beta chain was identified during a study of blood T cell repertoires in COVID-19. The V gene lost 6 bases and the J gene lost 3 bases, with 12 bases spanning the gap. The germline gives CDR1 LNHDA, CDR2 SQIVND (reference sequence). The CDR3 has 14 amino acids. Assay used: immunoSEQ multiplex PCR; TCRdb lists only in-frame clones, some missing. The sample has approximately 66,000 clones, more than 75% seen once. The receptor comes from a man in his fifties or sixties with acute or convalescent COVID-19. The sequencing input was peripheral blood. The chain recombines TRBV19 with TRBJ1-5, with a possible D match to TRBD1 (5 bases). CDR3 amino acids: CASSPGVYNQPQHF. DNA for the CDR3: TGTGCCAGTAGCCCGGGGGTTTACAATCAGCCCCAGCATTTT.